Listed below are T cell receptor beta chains from one sample, sequenced in a study of blood T cell repertoires in COVID-19. The protocol was immunoSEQ multiplex PCR, while the TCRdb copy is restricted to in-frame clones and leaves out a portion. The sample has 150,000 to 200,000 clones; 85% are singletons. Source material: peripheral blood. These receptors came from a human donor with acute or convalescent COVID-19. The donor label of this sample is uncertain. The CDR3 runs from the conserved cysteine through the conserved F or W.

V gene	J gene	CDR3 protein
TRBV6-4	TRBJ1-6	CASRMTGGSSPLHF
TRBV9	TRBJ1-2	CASSVGLGLYGYTF
TRBV7-3	TRBJ2-1	CASSSDRDRGGNEQFF
TRBV27	TRBJ1-5	CASSLWGGREGSQPQHF
TRBV6-6	TRBJ1-2	CASSRSGRYGYTF
TRBV28	TRBJ1-2	CASTKSLVAKSYTF
TRBV5-1	TRBJ1-1	CASSPRTGSETEAFF
TRBV24-1	TRBJ2-1	CATSDLAGGNEQFF
TRBV28	TRBJ1-1	CASRAGMNTEAFF
TRBV5-1	TRBJ2-2	CASSLTTGDTGELFF
TRBV2	TRBJ2-1	CASSEFWGGDYNEQFF
TRBV9	TRBJ2-1	CASSPGTSTMGEQFF
TRBV9	TRBJ1-3	CASSVARGGNTIYF
TRBV29-1	TRBJ1-1	CSVELDRRNTEAFF
TRBV18	TRBJ2-5	CASHGAGETQYF
TRBV5-4	TRBJ2-1	CASSVSNRGAYNEQFF
TRBV11-3	TRBJ1-1	CASSYERWSTEAFF
TRBV28	TRBJ1-1	CASSLPVIRDTEAFF
TRBV4-1	TRBJ1-2	CASSLRHERNYGYTF
TRBV28	TRBJ2-1	CASRKGTVQGNEQFF
TRBV30	TRBJ2-4	CAWSTQGNIQYF
TRBV5-1	TRBJ2-7	CASSSTGAGYEQYF
TRBV9	TRBJ2-1	CASSAGLRNLAYEQFF
TRBV6-1	TRBJ1-5	CASSEGTITNQPQHF
TRBV6-5	TRBJ1-1	CASSTRDSGKAFF
TRBV4-2	TRBJ2-1	CASSPDRGLRFF
TRBV5-1	TRBJ1-1	CASSLSETGSMTFF
TRBV29-1	TRBJ1-4	CSVERGPNEKLFF
TRBV27	TRBJ2-2	CASSFLAGGSNTGELFF
TRBV3-1/TRBV3-2	TRBJ2-2	CASRGGHSTGELFF
TRBV29-1	TRBJ1-1	CSGGPGWAEAFF
TRBV6-1	TRBJ1-5	CASSEWRTDVQPQHF
TRBV18	TRBJ1-2	CASSARDRGPSNYGYTF
TRBV7-6	TRBJ2-1	CATAKRSGEVGEQFF
TRBV10-3	TRBJ1-2	CAISESTNYGYTF
TRBV30	TRBJ1-5	CAWSGGVNRPQHF
TRBV30	TRBJ1-6	CAWRPTEFSPLHF
TRBV18	TRBJ1-4	CASSPGATAEKLFF
TRBV7-9	TRBJ2-3	CASSLGRDRGFDTQYF
TRBV18	TRBJ2-2	CASSDSRLNTGELFF
TRBV19	TRBJ1-5	CASSPYNQPQHF
TRBV11-2	TRBJ1-2	CASSPGYGYTF
TRBV4-3	TRBJ1-4	CASSQERTGSRTNEKLFF
TRBV30	TRBJ1-1	CAWSRRDRGYGTEAFF
TRBV5-6	TRBJ1-2	CASSLGLQENYGYTF